This T cell receptor beta chain was obtained from a study of T cells in Graves' hyperthyroidism and ophthalmopathy. General study results and limits: Ophthalmopathy, which appeared later, was predicted by the model a median roughly 6.6 months before onset. Ophthalmopathy and stable hyperthyroidism were told apart by a 13 V-J model.

It was RNA transcripts that yielded the amplified TCR beta CDR3 regions. Carried out on the TCR CDR3, a first-round RT-PCR used the HTBI primer set. TCRdb used MiXCR to reprocess the multiplex PCR reads, holding one entry per CDR3 protein. The repertoire has a few hundred thousand distinct CDR3 sequences, more than 45% of them found once; the top ten carry about 8.2%. In germline, CDR1 is MNHNY, CDR2 SVGAGI (reference sequence). V dropped 0 bases and J dropped 2; count of bases not matched to a gene: 7. The CDR3 covers 17 residues. With regard to this clonotype: The antigen remains unidentified.

V and J are TRBV6-6 and TRBJ1-3; 7 bases align to TRBD1. The sequence was obtained from a woman between 18 and 29 years old with Graves' hyperthyroidism. The sample consisted of peripheral blood or thyroid tissue (not recorded which). CDR3 in amino acids: CASSYSADRDAGNTIYF. The CDR3, as DNA: TGTGCCAGCAGTTACTCGGCAGACAGGGATGCTGGAAACACCATATATTTT.